This passage covers 21 T cell receptor beta chains from one sample sequenced in a study of T cell changes during pregnancy in multiple sclerosis. Clones were read by immunoSEQ multiplex PCR, and TCRdb kept only the in-frame ones, dropping some. The sample includes 40,000 to 60,000 clones, approximately 92% seen only once; the top ten take approximately 0.67%. Sequenced here: CD4+ T cells from peripheral blood mononuclear cells, sampled in the third trimester of pregnancy. The receptors here all came from a female donor with multiple sclerosis, enrolled in a pregnancy study.

The V call is TRBV6-1, the J call TRBJ2-7; D call uncertain. V lost 3 bases and J 3 bases, leaving 12 bases between the germline ends. This CDR3 is built from 14 residues. The germline gives CDR1 MNHNS, CDR2 SASEGT. The CDR3 is CASSEVALGYEQYF. DNA for the CDR3: TGTGCCAGCAGTGAGGTAGCACTGGGCTACGAGCAGTACTTC.

The chain is built from TRBV14 and TRBJ2-5; 9 positions match TRBD2. The V gene's germline CDR1 is SGHDN and CDR2 FVKESK. Trimming took 6 bases from V and 5 from J; bases not matched to a gene: 7. The CDR3 runs to 14 residues. The CDR3, as DNA: TGTGCCAGCAGTGCTGGAGCGGGAGGTGAGACCCAGTACTTC. Its translation: CASSAGAGGETQYF.

The gene calls are TRBV29-1 and TRBJ2-2, with a tentative D call TRBD2 (5 bases). Germline V CDR1 and CDR2: SQVTM, ANQGSEA. This CDR3 has 13 residues. Trimming shortened V by 1 base and J by 6 bases, and 9 bases separated the two germline ends. CDR3 nucleotide sequence: TGCAGCGTTGAAGTTTGGGGAGCCGGGGAGCTGTTTTTT. As protein: CSVEVWGAGELFF.

The chain recombines TRBV9 with TRBJ2-1; 10 bases agree with TRBD2. The CDR3 consists of 19 residues. V was pared by 0 bases and J by 2 bases, with 11 bases of the junction left unmatched. CDR1 SGDLS and CDR2 YYNGEE come from the germline V gene. The CDR3 DNA reads TGTGCCAGCAGCGTAGGGGTTAGTAGCGGGAGGACCACCTACAATGAGCAGTTCTTC. Protein: CASSVGVSSGRTTYNEQFF.

The rearrangement joins TRBV6-5 to TRBJ2-3, with 9 bases fitting TRBD2. The V segment lost 6 bases and the J segment 0 bases; nucleotides outside the gene matches: 1. Germline assignment: CDR1 MNHEY and CDR2 SVGAGI. The CDR3 totals 14 residues. This CDR3 is CASRTSGSTDTQYF. In DNA form, the CDR3 reads TGTGCCAGCAGAACTAGCGGGAGCACAGATACGCAGTATTTT.

The CDR3 DNA is TGTGCCAGCAGCTTAAGAGGGCCGGGGGGAGGCTACACCTTC. Translation: CASSLRGPGGGYTF. The chain combines TRBV7-2 with TRBJ1-2; perhaps TRBD1 as D (5 bases). The CDR3 has 14 residues. Trimming shortened V by 2 bases and J by 8 bases, and 15 bases separated the two germline ends. Germline assignment: CDR1 SGHTA and CDR2 FQGNSA.

V gene TRBV29-1 combines with J gene TRBJ1-4, with 8 bases lining up with TRBD1. CDR3 length: 13 amino acids. Germline values: CDR1 SQVTM, CDR2 ANQGSEA. The junction had 8 bases not matched to a gene; V was cut back by 7 bases and J by 7 bases. In DNA, the CDR3 is TGCAGCGCTGGGACAGGTGGTACTGAAAAACTGTTTTTT. This translates into CSAGTGGTEKLFF. The whole variable domain, filled in from reference TRBV29-1 and TRBJ1-4, reads SAVISQKPSRDICQRGTSLTIQCQVDSQVTMMFWYRQQPGQSLTLIATANQGSEATYESGFVIDKFPISRPNLTFSTLTVSNMSPEDSSIYLCSAGTGGTEKLFFGSGTQLSVL.

This chain uses TRBV6-6 with TRBJ2-4, with TRBD2 as a possible D gene (5 bases). CDR1 and CDR2 from the germline V gene are MNHNY and SVGAGI (reference sequence). CDR3 size: 15 residues. V lost 5 bases and J 0 bases, leaving 11 bases between the germline ends. CDR3 DNA sequence: TGTGCCAGCAGTCACCCCGGACTAGCCAAAAACATTCAGTACTTC. Its translation: CASSHPGLAKNIQYF.

This rearrangement joins TRBV6-5 to TRBJ1-1; the D is unclear. Trimming removed 2 bases from V and 7 bases from J, with 14 bases in between. CDR1 is MNHEY, CDR2 SVGAGI, per germline. CDR3 size: 14 residues. CDR3 residues: CASSYGLIGGEAFF. DNA of the CDR3: TGTGCCAGCAGTTACGGTCTTATCGGTGGTGAAGCTTTCTTT.

The chain carries TRBV12-5 and TRBJ2-7, with no clear D. CDR1 LGHNT and CDR2 FRNRAP come from the germline V gene. Trimming stripped 7 bases from V and 3 bases from J, with 4 bases between. The CDR3 length is 10 residues. The CDR3 region has the DNA TGTGCTAGTGTCTACTACGAGCAGTACTTC. Its translation: CASVYYEQYF.

In DNA form, the CDR3 reads TGTGCCAGCGGGCAGGGGGTAACCGGGGAGCTGTTTTTT. This codes for CASGQGVTGELFF. J is TRBJ2-2 and V is TRBV2; 7 bases fit TRBD1. Germline CDR1 and CDR2: SNHLY and FYNNEI. The CDR3 covers 13 residues. With V trimmed by 8 bases and J by 5 bases, 5 bases remained unmatched.

The gene calls are TRBV5-1 and TRBJ1-1; D gene ambiguous. Germline V gene data show CDR1 as SGHRS and CDR2 as YFSETQ. The CDR3 contains 13 residues. Between the trimmed V and J ends, which lost 0 bases and 3 bases, there was a span of 6 bases. The CDR3 bases are TGCGCCAGCAGCTTGGACAGAGACACTGAAGCTTTCTTT. Protein product: CASSLDRDTEAFF.

The chain couples TRBV28 to TRBJ1-1; the D gene is possibly TRBD1 (5 bases). The CDR3 totals 11 residues. Germline lookup yields CDR1 MDHEN and CDR2 SYDVKM. Between the trimmed V and J ends, which lost 6 bases and 6 bases, there was a span of 8 bases. The CDR3 DNA reads as TGTGCCAGCAGGGGGCGGCCTGAAGCTTTCTTT. This sequence encodes CASRGRPEAFF.

V usage is TRBV28 and J usage is TRBJ2-7; 13 bases are a match to TRBD2. CDR3 length: 14 amino acids. Germline V gene sequence: CDR1 MDHEN, CDR2 SYDVKM. The junction had 3 bases not matched to a gene; V was cut back by 5 bases and J by 5 bases. The CDR3 DNA is TGTGCCAGCAGTCCCGGGACTAGCGGGAACGAGCAGTACTTC. Its translation is CASSPGTSGNEQYF.

The chain carries TRBV5-4 and TRBJ2-2; the D is unclear. V lost 2 bases, J lost 4 bases, and 6 bases lay in between. There are 13 residues in the CDR3. In germline, CDR1 is SGHNT, CDR2 YYREEE (reference sequence). The CDR3, as DNA: TGTGCCAGCAGCTTCGCGATCACCGGGGAGCTGTTTTTT. Translation: CASSFAITGELFF.

The chain couples TRBV7-2 to TRBJ2-4, with D tentatively TRBD2 (5 bases). Germline V CDR1 and CDR2: SGHTA, FQGNSA. V lost 1 base and J lost 9, with 16 bases in between. The CDR3 covers 15 residues. CDR3 coding DNA: TGTGCCAGCAGCTTAGAGGCGGTCCTGGGAGTCATTCAGTACTTC. As protein: CASSLEAVLGVIQYF.

This rearrangement joins TRBV19 to TRBJ2-2; 9 bases are a match to TRBD2. The CDR3 loop spans 16 amino acids. The germline V gene encodes CDR1 LNHDA and CDR2 SQIVND (reference sequence). V lost 3 bases and J lost 0; bases outside the gene matches: 2. The CDR3 sequence: CASSMGGRANTGELFF. Here the CDR3 DNA reads TGTGCCAGTAGTATGGGCGGGAGGGCGAACACCGGGGAGCTGTTTTTT.

This chain links TRBV15 with TRBJ2-7; D might be TRBD1 (6 bases). Germline assignment: CDR1 LNHNV and CDR2 YYDKDF (reference sequence). Deletions cut 1 base from V and 4 bases from J, with 11 bases between. This CDR3 is 14 amino acids long. The CDR3 sequence is CATSRGDTGYEQYF. CDR3 nucleotide sequence: TGTGCCACCAGCAGAGGGGACACCGGTTACGAGCAGTACTTC.

This chain connects TRBV29-1 to TRBJ1-1; no clear D. The CDR3 runs 11 residues. CDR1 is SQVTM and CDR2 is ANQGSEA in the germline V gene. V gave up 6 bases and J gave up 10 bases, with 15 bases separating them. In nucleotides, the CDR3 is TGCAGCGTGGCCTCGGGTCTTGGAGCTTTCTTT. Translated: CSVASGLGAFF.

The genes are TRBV7-2 and TRBJ2-7; tentative D call: TRBD1 (5 bases). From germline, CDR1 is SGHTA and CDR2 FQGNSA. Trimming removed 2 bases at V and 7 bases at J, with 12 bases between. This CDR3 is 13 amino acids long. The DNA for the CDR3 is TGTGCCAGCAGCTTAATGTCAGGGCGAGAGCAGTACTTC. This encodes CASSLMSGREQYF.

J is TRBJ2-1 and V is TRBV5-1, with D perhaps matching TRBD1 (6 bases). This CDR3 comprises 16 residues. Deletions cut 0 bases from V and 9 bases from J, with 19 bases between. Germline assignment: CDR1 SGHRS and CDR2 YFSETQ. The CDR3 sequence is CASSLGPQNIGGEQFF. The CDR3, as DNA: TGCGCCAGCAGCTTGGGTCCGCAGAACATAGGGGGTGAGCAGTTCTTC.